The sequence of this T cell receptor beta chain was determined in a study of shared clonotypes between healthy human individuals. Sequenced by immunoSEQ multiplex PCR; TCRdb stores in-frame clones only, minus some. The sample has 1.5 million to 2.5 million clones, around 96% seen once. The germline V gene encodes CDR1 MGHRA and CDR2 YSYEKL. Trimming shortened V by 1 base and J by 6 bases, and 13 bases separated the two germline ends. The CDR3 consists of 16 residues. CD45RO-negative, CCR7-selected cells formed the naive CD8 fraction, which excluded terminally differentiated effector memory CD45RA+ cells.

Sample: naive CD8+ T cells sorted from blood. The TCR sequence derives from a man younger than 30 in good health. The gene calls are TRBV4-1 and TRBJ1-6; the D gene is possibly TRBD1 (5 bases). CDR3 sequence reads: CASSQVKGRLNSPLHF. The DNA of the CDR3 is TGCGCCAGCAGCCAAGTTAAGGGGCGACTTAATTCACCCCTCCACTTT.